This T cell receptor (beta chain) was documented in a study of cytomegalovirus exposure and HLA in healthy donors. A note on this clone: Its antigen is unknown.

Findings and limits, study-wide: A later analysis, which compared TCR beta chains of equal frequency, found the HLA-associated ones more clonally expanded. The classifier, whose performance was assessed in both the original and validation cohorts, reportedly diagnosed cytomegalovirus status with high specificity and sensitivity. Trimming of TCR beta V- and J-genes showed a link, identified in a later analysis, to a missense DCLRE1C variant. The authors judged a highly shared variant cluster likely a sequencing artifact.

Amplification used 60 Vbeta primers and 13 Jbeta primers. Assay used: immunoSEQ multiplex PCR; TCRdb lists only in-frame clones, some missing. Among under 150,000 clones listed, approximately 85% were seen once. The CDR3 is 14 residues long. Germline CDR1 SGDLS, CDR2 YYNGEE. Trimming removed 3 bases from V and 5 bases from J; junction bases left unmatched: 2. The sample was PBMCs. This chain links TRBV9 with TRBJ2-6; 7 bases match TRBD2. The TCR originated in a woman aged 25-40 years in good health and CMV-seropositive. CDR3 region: CASSGSGWANVLTF. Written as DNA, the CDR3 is TGTGCCAGCAGCGGTAGCGGGTGGGCCAACGTCCTGACTTTC.